This T cell receptor beta chain was identified in a study of glioma-infiltrating T cells. This clonotype was seen ten or more times. The iRepertoire nested amplicon-rescue multiplex PCR amplified TCR alpha and beta CDR3s from RNA. Using its own MiXCR run on the multiplex PCR reads, TCRdb lists one record per CDR3 protein. The table lists approximately 89,000 distinct CDR3 sequences, approximately 22% of them singletons. Trimming pared 7 bases from V and 3 bases from J, leaving 9 bases between. The CDR3 sequence is 12 residues long. The germline gives CDR1 SNHLY, CDR2 FYNNEI. Sequencing was carried out using glioma tissue, nonneoplastic brain tissue, or PBMCs (not recorded which). The TCR originated in a human donor with low-grade glioma or glioblastoma, undergoing nonglioma brain surgery, or in good health (not recorded which). The gene calls are TRBV2 and TRBJ1-1; a weak D match, TRBD1 (5 bases). The CDR3 sequence: CASNRQYTEAFF. DNA for the CDR3: TGTGCCAGCAACCGACAGTACACTGAAGCTTTCTTT.